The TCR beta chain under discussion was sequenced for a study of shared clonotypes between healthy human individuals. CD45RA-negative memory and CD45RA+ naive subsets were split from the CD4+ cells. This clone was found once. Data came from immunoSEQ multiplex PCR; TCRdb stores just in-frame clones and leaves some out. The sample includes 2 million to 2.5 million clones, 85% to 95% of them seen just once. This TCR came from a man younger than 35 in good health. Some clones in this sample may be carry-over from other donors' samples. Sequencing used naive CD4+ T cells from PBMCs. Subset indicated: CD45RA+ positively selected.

The DNA of the CDR3 is TGTGCCAGCAGTTTATTGGGCGCAGCTAACACTGAAGCTTTCTTT. As protein: CASSLLGAANTEAFF. V usage is TRBV28 and J usage is TRBJ1-1, with unresolved D. CDR3 length: 15 residues. From germline, CDR1 is MDHEN and CDR2 SYDVKM. V was shortened by 1 base and J by 2 bases, with 11 bases between the two germline ends. Full variable domain (missing parts from reference TRBV28 and TRBJ1-1): DVKVTQSSRYLVKRTGEKVFLECVQDMDHENMFWYRQDPGLGLRLIYFSYDVKMKEKGDIPEGYSVSREKKERFSLILESASTNQTSMYLCASSLLGAANTEAFFGQGTRLTVV.